The 9 T cell receptor beta chains below all came from one sample that was sequenced in a study of CD8 T cells in Susac syndrome. RNA, at about 0.45 to 1 ug, was reverse transcribed with random hexamers. TCRdb re-called the immunoSEQ multiplex PCR reads through MiXCR, storing one row per CDR3 protein. The sample gives under 200,000 distinct CDR3 sequences, more than 85% of which show up once; less than 0.2% is in the top ten. Sequenced sample: CD8+ T cells from PBMCs. All receptors come from a human donor with Susac syndrome.

This sequence joins TRBV5-1 and TRBJ2-1; 15 positions match TRBD2. With V trimmed by 1 base and J by 7 bases, 6 bases remained unmatched. CDR1 SGHRS and CDR2 YFSETQ come from the germline V gene. The CDR3 is made up of 17 amino acids. The CDR3 DNA is TGCGCCAGCAGCTTGTGGTCCGGGACTAGCGGGGGGAATGAGCAGTTCTTC. Amino acids: CASSLWSGTSGGNEQFF.

The chain couples TRBV7-9 to TRBJ1-2; D uncertain. V was shortened by 4 bases and J by 0 bases, with 15 bases between the two germline ends. CDR1 is SEHNR and CDR2 is FQNEAQ in the germline V gene (reference sequence). The CDR3 is made up of 16 amino acids. The DNA for the CDR3 is TGTGCCAGCAGCTCCGCCCAGGCAGCCACTAACTATGGCTACACCTTC. Protein sequence: CASSSAQAATNYGYTF.

The rearrangement joins TRBV4-1 to TRBJ2-7, with 11 nucleotides matching TRBD1. J gave up 3 bases and V 4 bases, and 5 bases lay outside the gene matches. The CDR3 contains 15 residues. The germline CDR1 and CDR2 sequences are MGHRA and YSYEKL. The CDR3 reads CASSLGQGANYEQYF. The CDR3 DNA sequence: TGCGCCAGCAGCCTCGGACAGGGGGCCAACTACGAGCAGTACTTC.

The CDR3 sequence: CASSPEGVNYGYTF. CDR3 DNA sequence: TGTGCCAGCAGCCCCGAGGGGGTTAACTATGGCTACACCTTC. The chain links TRBV9 to TRBJ1-2, with D perhaps TRBD1 (6 bases). Germline assignment: CDR1 SGDLS and CDR2 YYNGEE. The CDR3 is 14 residues long. V was cut by 4 bases and J by 1 base, with 11 bases left in between.

The rearrangement links TRBV11-2 to TRBJ2-7; D not resolved. The CDR3 is made up of 13 amino acids. Between the trimmed V and J ends, which lost 0 bases and 5 bases, there was a span of 8 bases. Per germline, CDR1 SGHAT and CDR2 FQNNGV. The CDR3 DNA reads as TGTGCCAGCAGCTTAGATCTTAGCAACGAGCAGTACTTC. It codes for CASSLDLSNEQYF. Combining the CDR3 with reference TRBV11-2 and TRBJ2-7 gives the whole variable domain EAGVAQSPRYKIIEKRQSVAFWCNPISGHATLYWYQQILGQGPKLLIQFQNNGVVDDSQLPKDRFSAERLKGVDSTLKIQPAKLEDSAVYLCASSLDLSNEQYFGPGTRLTVT.

The chain recombines TRBV30 with TRBJ1-1, with no clear D. Trimming stripped 4 bases from V and 3 bases from J, with 15 bases between. Germline V gene data show CDR1 as GTSNPN and CDR2 as SVGIG (reference sequence). CDR3 length: 14 amino acids. In DNA, the CDR3 is TGTGCCTGGACCTACGGGCAGCATTACACTGAAGCTTTCTTT. Translating gives CAWTYGQHYTEAFF.

The chain employs TRBV7-9 and TRBJ1-2; the match to TRBD1 covers 7 bases. V dropped 5 bases and J dropped 9; count of bases not matched to a gene: 6. The length of the CDR3 is 12 residues. Germline V gives CDR1 SEHNR, CDR2 FQNEAQ (reference sequence). The DNA for the CDR3 is TGTGCCAGCAGCCAGGACAGGCCGAGCTACACCTTC. It encodes CASSQDRPSYTF.

This rearrangement joins TRBV6-5 to TRBJ1-1; no clear D. Germline values: CDR1 MNHEY, CDR2 SVGAGI. Trimming removed 4 bases at V and 0 bases at J, with 6 bases between. The CDR3 is made up of 13 amino acids. CDR3 amino acids: CASSSQMNTEAFF. In DNA form, the CDR3 reads TGTGCCAGCAGTTCGCAAATGAACACTGAAGCTTTCTTT.

The rearrangement joins TRBV9 to TRBJ2-5, with 7 bases identical to TRBD1. There are 12 residues in the CDR3. CDR1 is SGDLS, CDR2 YYNGEE, per germline. V dropped 5 bases and J dropped 5; count of bases not matched to a gene: 3. Here the CDR3 reads CASRGGDETQYF. CDR3 DNA: TGTGCCAGCAGAGGGGGCGATGAGACCCAGTACTTC.